This entry concerns a single T cell receptor beta chain. Here immunoSEQ multiplex PCR was the method, and the copy in TCRdb shows in-frame clones only, minus some. The data hold 150,000 to 180,000 clones, with roughly 87% observed a single time. Germline trimming cut 0 bases from V and 7 bases from J; bases unmatched to any gene: 6. Germline values: CDR1 SGHRS, CDR2 YFSETQ. This CDR3 has 16 residues. This record belongs to a study of radiation and T cells in renal cell carcinoma. The overall study: Nephrectomy followed 15 Gy stereotactic body radiation by 4 weeks.

Time point: blood 2 weeks post-SBRT. Specified treatment: 15 Gy SBRT to primary tumor, nephrectomy 4 weeks later. The chain combines TRBV5-1 with TRBJ2-5, with 13 bases that match TRBD2. The clonotype originates from a woman aged 45-65 years with renal cell carcinoma. This specimen consisted of blood, obtained from a patient whose treatment included radiotherapy and nephrectomy. CDR3 protein: CASSLAGLAGLGTQYF. Written as DNA, the CDR3 is TGCGCCAGCAGCTTGGCGGGACTAGCGGGGCTGGGGACCCAGTACTTC.